The following is a T cell receptor (beta chain) sequence with its context. The antigen is unknown. The germline gives CDR1 ENHRY, CDR2 SYGVKD. J was trimmed by 4 bases and V by 6 bases; bases with no gene match: 5. The CDR3 runs 14 residues. The data are from a study of T cells in Graves' hyperthyroidism and ophthalmopathy. Study observations and caveats: Most clonotypes expanded in thyroid above 0.001 were likewise present in blood.

TCR beta CDR3 regions were amplified from RNA transcripts. TCR CDR3 regions were first amplified by RT-PCR with HTBI primers. TCRdb processed the multiplex PCR reads anew with MiXCR; each CDR3 protein has one entry. The table shows 560,000 or so distinct CDR3 sequences, with just over 45% occurring only once. Calling Graves' hyperthyroidism stable meant ophthalmopathy did not progress within 18 months. The diagnoses drew upon clinical symptoms, serum thyroxine and TRAb, thyroid ultrasound and orbital computed tomography. The sample comprised peripheral blood or thyroid tissue (not recorded which). The V and J genes are TRBV10-3 and TRBJ2-7; 11 bases match TRBD2. This TCR came from a young woman with Graves' hyperthyroidism. The CDR3 loop is CAIRRTSGPYEQYF. The CDR3 coding sequence is TGTGCCATCAGGAGGACTAGCGGGCCATACGAGCAGTACTTC.